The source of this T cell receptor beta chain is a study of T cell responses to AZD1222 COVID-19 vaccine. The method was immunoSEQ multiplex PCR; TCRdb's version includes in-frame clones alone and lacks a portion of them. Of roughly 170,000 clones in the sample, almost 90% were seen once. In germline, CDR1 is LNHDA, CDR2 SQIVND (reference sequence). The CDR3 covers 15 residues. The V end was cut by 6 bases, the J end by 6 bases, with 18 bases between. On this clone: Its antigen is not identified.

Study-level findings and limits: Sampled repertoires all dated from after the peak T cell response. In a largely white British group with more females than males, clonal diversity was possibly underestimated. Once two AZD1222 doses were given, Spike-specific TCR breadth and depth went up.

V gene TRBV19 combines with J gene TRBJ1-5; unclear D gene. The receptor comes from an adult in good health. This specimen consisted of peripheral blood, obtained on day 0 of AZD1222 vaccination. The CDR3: CASSSSNDHSQPQHF. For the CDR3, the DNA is TGTGCCAGTAGCTCGTCCAACGACCATAGTCAGCCCCAGCATTTT.